This record concerns one TCR beta chain sequence. The method was immunoSEQ multiplex PCR; TCRdb's version includes in-frame clones alone and lacks a portion of them. The sample shows roughly 240,000 clones, roughly 89% of them seen only once. CDR3 length: 15 amino acids. The germline V gene has CDR1 SGHNT and CDR2 YENEEA. V lost 2 bases and J lost 6, with 17 bases in between. The data were obtained in a study of cytomegalovirus exposure and HLA in healthy donors. This chain joins TRBV11-3 and TRBJ2-7; TRBD1 is a possible D gene (5 bases). The receptor was isolated from a man younger than 35 in good health and CMV-seronegative. The sequencing sample was made of PBMCs. CDR3 residues: CASSLSGHPLSEQYF. DNA of the CDR3: TGTGCCAGCAGCTTATCCGGACACCCTCTAAGCGAGCAGTACTTC.